What follows are 25 T cell receptor beta chains derived from one specimen sequenced in a study of CD8 T cells in Susac syndrome. The RNA input was about 0.5 to 1 ug, and it was reverse transcribed with random hexamers. TCRdb reprocessed the immunoSEQ multiplex PCR reads with MiXCR, giving one entry per CDR3 protein. The sample yields around 150,000 distinct CDR3 sequences, around 93% seen once. Source material: CD4+ T cells from PBMCs. These receptors all come from a human donor in good health.

This chain connects TRBV15 to TRBJ2-5; D unclear. The CDR3 has 13 residues. Trimming pared 0 bases from V and 5 bases from J, leaving 7 bases between. Germline values: CDR1 LNHNV, CDR2 YYDKDF (reference sequence). CDR3 DNA sequence: TGTGCCACCAGCAGAGATCATGGGGAGACCCAGTACTTC. As protein: CATSRDHGETQYF.

V gene TRBV5-1 combines with J gene TRBJ2-3; a weak D match, TRBD2 (5 bases). Germline V gene lookup returns CDR1 SGHRS and CDR2 YFSETQ. V lost 5 bases to trimming and J lost 6 bases, with 16 bases between them. This CDR3 is built from 14 residues. CDR3: CASSLDWEGDTQYF. CDR3 nucleotides: TGCGCCAGCAGTCTGGACTGGGAAGGCGATACGCAGTATTTT. Full variable domain (outside the CDR3, taken from reference TRBV5-1 and TRBJ2-3): KAGVTQTPRYLIKTRGQQVTLSCSPISGHRSVSWYQQTPGQGLQFLFEYFSETQRNKGNFPGRFSGRQFSNSRSEMNVSTLELGDSALYLCASSLDWEGDTQYFGPGTRLTVL.

V gene TRBV7-8 combines with J gene TRBJ1-1, with 8 nucleotides matching TRBD1. Looked up from germline, CDR1 is SGHVS and CDR2 is FQNEAQ. CDR3 size: 16 residues. V lost 1 base and J lost 5; bases outside the gene matches: 9. CDR3 loop: CASSLVFGTGGTEAFF. CDR3 nucleotides: TGTGCCAGCAGCTTAGTGTTTGGTACAGGGGGGACTGAAGCTTTCTTT.

The rearrangement joins TRBV3-1 to TRBJ1-1; D unclear. CDR3 size: 13 residues. Germline CDR1 LGHDT, CDR2 YNNKEL (reference sequence). V was clipped by 3 bases and J by 10 bases, with 15 bases between them. This CDR3 reads CASSQELGFGAFF. CDR3 nucleotides: TGTGCCAGCAGCCAGGAACTAGGTTTTGGAGCTTTCTTT.

CDR3 residues: CASSPLQGPEQYF. Written as DNA, the CDR3 is TGTGCCAGCTCACCACTACAGGGGCCCGAGCAGTACTTC. This chain joins TRBV18 and TRBJ2-7; TRBD1 matches 7 bases. This CDR3 comprises 13 residues. The V segment lost 1 base and the J segment 6 bases; nucleotides outside the gene matches: 3. Germline V CDR1 and CDR2: KGHSH, LQKENI.

The rearrangement links TRBV3-1 to TRBJ1-2; no reliable D call. The germline CDR1 and CDR2 sequences are LGHDT and YNNKEL (reference sequence). This CDR3 is 15 amino acids long. V was clipped by 1 base and J by 1 base, with 10 bases between them. CDR3 bases: TGTGCCAGCAGCCAAGTACAGTCACTTAACTATGGCTACACCTTC. It is translated as CASSQVQSLNYGYTF.

The CDR3 region has the DNA TGTGCCAGCAGCCAGCAGCGGGGGGGCCACGAGACCCAGTACTTC. It specifies CASSQQRGGHETQYF. The V gene is TRBV7-2, the J gene TRBJ2-5, with TRBD2 matching 10 bases. The CDR3 runs 15 residues. V lost 5 bases, J lost 5 bases, and 8 bases stayed unmatched. The germline CDR1 and CDR2 sequences are SGHTA and FQGNSA.

V usage is TRBV5-1 and J usage is TRBJ1-3; D is unclear. Germline-derived CDR1 and CDR2 are SGHRS and YFSETQ. The CDR3 runs 15 residues. V was trimmed by 2 bases and J by 0 bases, leaving 9 bases between them. This CDR3 reads CASSLYGDSGNTIYF. As DNA, the CDR3 is TGCGCCAGCAGCTTATACGGAGACTCTGGAAACACCATATATTTT. Full variable domain (outside the CDR3, taken from reference TRBV5-1 and TRBJ1-3): KAGVTQTPRYLIKTRGQQVTLSCSPISGHRSVSWYQQTPGQGLQFLFEYFSETQRNKGNFPGRFSGRQFSNSRSEMNVSTLELGDSALYLCASSLYGDSGNTIYFGEGSWLTVV.

The chain employs TRBV12-3 or TRBV12-4 and TRBJ1-1; 9 bases align to TRBD1. The CDR3 loop spans 16 amino acids. Trimming took 5 bases from V and 3 from J; bases not matched to a gene: 10. The CDR3 DNA follows: TGTGCCAGCAGTGAACCGGGACAGGGTGCGTACACTGAAGCTTTCTTT. This translates into CASSEPGQGAYTEAFF.

The gene calls are TRBV19 and TRBJ2-3, with D possibly being TRBD1 (6 bases). From germline, CDR1 is LNHDA and CDR2 SQIVND (reference sequence). Trimming removed 6 bases at V and 6 bases at J, with 19 bases between. This CDR3 has 15 residues. DNA of the CDR3: TGTGCCAGTAGACCACAGGGCCGGGAAAGGGATACGCAGTATTTT. It specifies CASRPQGRERDTQYF.

The chain employs TRBV11-2 and TRBJ2-3, with D unresolved. V shed 3 bases and J shed 1 base, with 8 bases lying between them. This CDR3 comprises 14 residues. Germline lookup yields CDR1 SGHAT and CDR2 FQNNGV. The CDR3 region is CASSLGLGTDTQYF. In DNA form, the CDR3 reads TGTGCCAGCAGCTTGGGATTAGGCACAGATACGCAGTATTTT.

This chain joins TRBV12-3 or TRBV12-4 and TRBJ1-4; the D is unclear. Between the trimmed V and J ends, which lost 3 bases and 9 bases, there was a span of 14 bases. This CDR3 spans 14 amino acids. This CDR3 reads CASSLGLMSKKLFF. The CDR3 DNA reads TGTGCCAGCAGTTTGGGCCTTATGTCAAAAAAACTGTTTTTT.

This clonotype occurred a few times. This chain uses TRBV4-2 with TRBJ2-2; a possible D gene is TRBD1 (6 bases). CDR1 and CDR2 (germline): LGHNA, YNFKEQ. Trimming pared 2 bases from V and 6 bases from J, leaving 16 bases between. The length of the CDR3 is 16 residues. This CDR3 reads CASSQFNIQGAGELFF. CDR3 nucleotide sequence: TGTGCCAGCAGCCAATTTAACATACAGGGCGCCGGGGAGCTGTTTTTT.

V is TRBV7-9 and J is TRBJ2-7, with a tentative D call TRBD1 (6 bases). This CDR3 spans 15 amino acids. Trimming took 1 base from V and 1 from J, leaving 11 bases between them. CDR1 is SEHNR and CDR2 is FQNEAQ in the germline V gene (reference sequence). In DNA, the CDR3 is TGTGCCAGCAGCTTAGAACAGGGAAGGTCCTACGAGCAGTACTTC. It encodes CASSLEQGRSYEQYF.

This sequence joins TRBV20-1 and TRBJ1-4; D is unclear. Trimming took 6 bases from V and 0 from J, leaving 11 bases between them. CDR3 length: 14 amino acids. Germline V CDR1 and CDR2: DFQATT, SNEGSKA (reference sequence). The CDR3 region has the DNA TGCAGTGCGAGGGAGATTGCAACTAATGAAAAACTGTTTTTT. Its protein is CSAREIATNEKLFF.

The genes are TRBV18 and TRBJ1-5; possibly TRBD1 for D (5 bases). V lost 4 bases and J lost 6, with 10 bases in between. The CDR3 is 13 residues long. Germline CDR1 and CDR2: KGHSH and LQKENI. Here the CDR3 DNA reads TGTGCCAGCTCACAACAGGTTACTCAGCCCCAGCATTTT. Amino acid sequence: CASSQQVTQPQHF.

This rearrangement joins TRBV28 to TRBJ2-7; 7 nucleotides line up with TRBD1. The CDR3 has 12 residues. From germline, CDR1 is MDHEN and CDR2 SYDVKM. After removal of 10 bases from V and 4 bases from J, the junction contained 7 bases not matched to a gene. CDR3 sequence (DNA): TGTGCCACCTATGGGACAGCTTACGAGCAGTACTTC. As protein: CATYGTAYEQYF.

The chain employs TRBV9 and TRBJ1-3; 7 bases match TRBD1. After removal of 2 bases from V and 5 bases from J, the junction contained 7 bases not matched to a gene. CDR3 length: 15 residues. CDR1 is SGDLS and CDR2 is YYNGEE in the germline V gene. The CDR3, as DNA: TGTGCCAGCAGCGTTCAGGGGGAGCAGAGAAACACCATATATTTT. Protein: CASSVQGEQRNTIYF. Full variable domain (rest looked up from reference TRBV9 and TRBJ1-3): DSGVTQTPKHLITATGQRVTLRCSPRSGDLSVYWYQQSLDQGLQFLIQYYNGEERAKGNILERFSAQQFPDLHSELNLSSLELGDSALYFCASSVQGEQRNTIYFGEGSWLTVV.

The V call is TRBV18, the J call TRBJ1-1, with D uncertain. The V end lost 2 bases, the J end lost 4 bases, and 14 bases lay between the germline ends. The CDR3 runs 15 residues. Germline V gene lookup returns CDR1 KGHSH and CDR2 LQKENI. The CDR3 DNA reads as TGTGCCAGCTCACCAGCCATCAGATCGGGCACTGAAGCTTTCTTT. Translated: CASSPAIRSGTEAFF. The whole variable domain, remainder taken from reference TRBV18 and TRBJ1-1, is NAGVMQNPRHLVRRRGQEARLRCSPMKGHSHVYWYRQLPEEGLKFMVYLQKENIIDESGMPKERFSAEFPKEGPSILRIQQVVRGDSAAYFCASSPAIRSGTEAFFGQGTRLTVV.

The V and J genes are TRBV7-7 and TRBJ2-3, with 10 nucleotides matching TRBD1. This CDR3 region has 15 residues. The V gene's germline CDR1 is SSHAT and CDR2 FNYEAQ (reference sequence). The J segment lost 4 bases and the V segment lost 1 base, leaving 2 bases of the junction unmatched. CDR3 in amino acids: CASSLGTGGPDTQYF. CDR3 nucleotides: TGTGCCAGCAGCTTAGGGACAGGGGGTCCAGATACGCAGTATTTT.

The chain is built from TRBV6-5 and TRBJ1-6; D remains unclear. Per the germline V gene, CDR1 is MNHEY and CDR2 is SVGAGI. The V and J ends lost 0 bases and 7 bases respectively, with 13 bases between them. The CDR3 extends over 16 amino acids. CDR3 sequence reads: CASSYSEGVANSPLHF. In nucleotides, the CDR3 is TGTGCCAGCAGTTACTCGGAGGGCGTAGCAAATTCACCCCTCCACTTT.

The CDR3 sequence is CASSQDGGGGRMETQYF. CDR3 in DNA: TGCGCCAGCAGCCAAGACGGAGGAGGGGGCCGCATGGAGACCCAGTACTTC. V gene TRBV4-1 combines with J gene TRBJ2-5, with D tentatively TRBD1 (7 bases). CDR1 is MGHRA, CDR2 YSYEKL, per germline. V dropped 0 bases and J dropped 5 bases, with 19 bases sitting between them. There are 17 residues in the CDR3.

The gene calls are TRBV24-1 and TRBJ2-2; D gene unclear. Germline loops: CDR1 KGHDR, CDR2 SFDVKD. Trimming removed 3 bases at V and 5 bases at J, with 6 bases between. The CDR3 extends over 13 amino acids. CDR3 DNA: TGTGCCACCAGTGATCGGGCGACCGGGGAGCTGTTTTTT. Its protein product is CATSDRATGELFF.

This chain connects TRBV2 to TRBJ1-2, with no clear D. This CDR3 comprises 13 residues. Germline CDR1 SNHLY, CDR2 FYNNEI. Trimming cost V 6 bases and J 2 bases, with 10 bases left between them. CDR3 nucleotide sequence: TGTGCCAGCAGCCGGGAGTCAAACTATGGCTACACCTTC. It translates to CASSRESNYGYTF.

The chain combines TRBV25-1 with TRBJ1-5, with D tentatively TRBD1 (5 bases). V was trimmed by 4 bases and J by 7 bases, leaving 11 bases between them. Germline V gene data show CDR1 as MGHDK and CDR2 as SYGVNS. This CDR3 comprises 13 residues. CDR3 nucleotide sequence: TGTGCCAGCAGTGCAGGACAAGACCAGCCCCAGCATTTT. It encodes CASSAGQDQPQHF.